This T cell receptor beta chain originates from a study of radiation and T cells in renal cell carcinoma. Whole-study findings and limits: Top tumor clonotypes rose in blood 2 weeks post-radiation, then contracted.

Time point: blood 4 weeks post-SBRT, at nephrectomy. Treatment described: 15 Gy SBRT to primary tumor, nephrectomy 4 weeks later. After SBRT, blood was collected at 2 and 4 weeks, plus baseline. The tumor was a clear cell renal cell carcinoma. CDR1 is MNHEY, CDR2 SVGAGI, per germline. CDR3 length equals 14 residues. J lost 4 bases, V lost 6 bases, and 7 bases had no gene match. A remark on this clone: Its antigen is currently unknown.

Produced via immunoSEQ multiplex PCR; TCRdb's table is partial and in-frame only. The sample gives about 150,000 clones, 75% to 90% of which show up once; around a sixth is in the top ten. This chain connects TRBV6-5 to TRBJ1-1; 8 bases line up with TRBD1. This material consisted of blood, taken from a patient whose treatment included radiotherapy and nephrectomy. The source is a woman in her forties or fifties with renal cell carcinoma. CDR3 sequence (DNA): TGTGCCAGCAGATACGTGACAGGGGCCACTGAAGCTTTCTTT. Residues: CASRYVTGATEAFF.